This T cell receptor (beta chain) derives from a study of T-cell memory formation after mild COVID-19. Each CDR3 protein gets one entry after TCRdb re-called the 5' RACE reads with MiXCR. The profile covers fewer than 200,000 distinct CDR3 sequences, with around 21% appearing a single time and about 21% taken by the ten largest. The CDR3 runs 14 residues. With 2 bases removed from V and 3 bases from J, the gap between germline ends came to 9 bases. The germline CDR1 and CDR2 sequences are MNHNY and SVGAGI (reference sequence). This clonotype was seen more than once but under ten times. The receptor's source is an adult woman who had mild COVID-19 (a few samples of this study predate the infection). Cell type and time point are not known. This chain uses TRBV6-6 with TRBJ2-3; D could derive from TRBD1 or TRBD2 (5 bases each). Sequencing input: PBMCs or a T cell subset sorted from them (not recorded which). In DNA, the CDR3 is TGTGCCAGCAGTTACGGGACGGGTACAGATACGCAGTATTTT. Translated: CASSYGTGTDTQYF.